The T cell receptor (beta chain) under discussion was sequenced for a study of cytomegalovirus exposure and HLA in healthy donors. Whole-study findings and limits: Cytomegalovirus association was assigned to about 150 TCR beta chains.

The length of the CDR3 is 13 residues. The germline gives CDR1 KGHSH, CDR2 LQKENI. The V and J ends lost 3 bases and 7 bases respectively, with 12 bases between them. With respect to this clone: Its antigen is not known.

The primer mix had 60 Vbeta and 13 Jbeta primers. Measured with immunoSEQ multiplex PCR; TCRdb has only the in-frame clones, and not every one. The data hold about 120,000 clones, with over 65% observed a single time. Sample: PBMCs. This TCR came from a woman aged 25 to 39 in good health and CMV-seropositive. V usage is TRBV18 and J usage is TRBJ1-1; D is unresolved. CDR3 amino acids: CASSPREGNEAFF. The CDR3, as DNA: TGTGCCAGCTCACCGAGGGAGGGAAATGAAGCTTTCTTT.